The 29 T cell receptor beta chains below were found in one sample sequenced in a study of Graves' ophthalmopathy and Graves' hyperthyroidism. From RNA, the CDR3 regions of TCR beta chains were amplified and sequenced. HTBI-primed RT-PCR formed the first round, and a multiplex PCR formed the second. Via MiXCR, TCRdb re-called the multiplex PCR reads, giving one row per CDR3 protein. The table lists about 170,000 distinct CDR3 sequences, around two fifths of them singletons. The material sequenced was peripheral blood. Receptors originate from a woman in her forties with Graves' ophthalmopathy.

The chain carries TRBV28 and TRBJ1-2; no firm D call. CDR1 is MDHEN, CDR2 SYDVKM, per germline. The CDR3 runs to 13 residues. V was clipped by 6 bases and J by 4 bases, with 12 bases between them. CDR3 amino acids: CASSPTAVYGYTF. The DNA for the CDR3 is TGTGCCAGCAGCCCAACAGCCGTCTATGGCTACACCTTC.

This clonotype came up many times. The chain recombines TRBV5-6 with TRBJ1-2, with 12 positions matching TRBD1. Germline CDR1 reads SGHDT; CDR2 reads YYEEEE. Trimming took 4 bases from V and 5 from J; bases not matched to a gene: 6. The CDR3 is made up of 15 amino acids. CDR3 nucleotides: TGTGCCAGCAGCAAGGGGACAGGGGGCGTTTATGGCTACACCTTC. Translating gives CASSKGTGGVYGYTF.

The CDR3 loop reads CASSRDGTSGSGQYF. DNA for the CDR3: TGTGCCAGCAGTCGCGACGGGACTAGCGGGAGCGGGCAGTACTTC. V usage is TRBV6-2 or TRBV6-3 and J usage is TRBJ2-7; 14 bases line up with TRBD2. Germline V gene data show CDR1 as MNHEY and CDR2 as SVGEGT. J lost 9 bases, V lost 5 bases, and 9 bases had no gene match. This CDR3 contains 15 residues.

The chain couples TRBV12-3 or TRBV12-4 to TRBJ2-5; no clear D gene. CDR3 size: 12 residues. V lost 4 bases, J lost 1 base, and 4 bases lay in between. The CDR3 protein is CASSSLQETQYF. The CDR3 DNA reads TGTGCCAGCAGTTCCCTCCAAGAGACCCAGTACTTC.

This chain joins TRBV28 and TRBJ1-5; D not certain. The V end was cut by 2 bases, the J end by 6 bases, with 14 bases between. CDR3 length equals 15 residues. In germline, CDR1 is MDHEN, CDR2 SYDVKM. The DNA of the CDR3 is TGTGCCAGCAGTTTAGGTTGGTTTTTGAGTCAGCCCCAGCATTTT. Translated: CASSLGWFLSQPQHF.

The genes are TRBV5-1 and TRBJ1-1, with D possibly matching TRBD1 (5 bases). Germline V CDR1 and CDR2: SGHRS, YFSETQ. This CDR3 contains 15 residues. Trimming removed 0 bases at V and 3 bases at J, with 12 bases between. The CDR3 protein is CASSLAERQYTEAFF. Here the CDR3 DNA reads TGCGCCAGCAGCTTGGCGGAGAGACAGTACACTGAAGCTTTCTTT. The full variable domain, with the rest looked up from reference TRBV5-1 and TRBJ1-1, is KAGVTQTPRYLIKTRGQQVTLSCSPISGHRSVSWYQQTPGQGLQFLFEYFSETQRNKGNFPGRFSGRQFSNSRSEMNVSTLELGDSALYLCASSLAERQYTEAFFGQGTRLTVV.

The rearrangement joins TRBV10-3 to TRBJ2-5; no clear D. Looked up from germline, CDR1 is ENHRY and CDR2 is SYGVKD. This CDR3 comprises 14 residues. V lost 2 bases and J lost 0, with 7 bases in between. The CDR3 bases are TGTGCCATCAGTGAGAGGTTGTACCAAGAGACCCAGTACTTC. This translates into CAISERLYQETQYF.

The chain links TRBV6-1 to TRBJ1-1; no firm D call. Looked up from germline, CDR1 is MNHNS and CDR2 is SASEGT. Trimming pared 7 bases from V and 3 bases from J, leaving 15 bases between. This CDR3 is built from 14 residues. In DNA form, the CDR3 reads TGTGCCAGCAAGGGAGTCCAAGTGCACACTGAAGCTTTCTTT. It specifies CASKGVQVHTEAFF.

The J gene is TRBJ1-1, the V gene TRBV12-3 or TRBV12-4; 9 bases align to TRBD1. V was clipped by 5 bases and J by 5 bases; unmatched bases: 6. The CDR3 has 14 residues. CDR3 DNA: TGTGCCAGCAGTAAGAGACAGGGGGGAACTGAAGCTTTCTTT. This encodes CASSKRQGGTEAFF.

This clonotype was seen ten or more times. The CDR3 DNA sequence: TGTGCCTGGAGCAAAGGGACAGGGAAGAGTCAGCCCCAGCATTTT. Its protein product is CAWSKGTGKSQPQHF. This chain uses TRBV30 with TRBJ1-5; 9 bases agree with TRBD1. The V segment lost 3 bases and the J segment 6 bases; nucleotides outside the gene matches: 9. This CDR3 spans 15 amino acids. Per the germline V gene, CDR1 is GTSNPN and CDR2 is SVGIG (reference sequence).

This clonotype was recorded many times. V gene TRBV30 combines with J gene TRBJ1-3; the D gene is possibly TRBD1 (6 bases). Trimming took 0 bases from V and 0 from J, leaving 6 bases between them. This CDR3 contains 14 residues. Germline values: CDR1 GTSNPN, CDR2 SVGIG (reference sequence). CDR3 sequence (DNA): TGTGCCTGGAGTGTAGGGGGCTCTGGAAACACCATATATTTT. Translated: CAWSVGGSGNTIYF. Based on the CDR3 plus reference TRBV30 and TRBJ1-3, the full variable domain is SQTIHQWPATLVQPVGSPLSLECTVEGTSNPNLYWYRQAAGRGLQLLFYSVGIGQISSEVPQNLSASRPQDRQFILSSKKLLLSDSGFYLCAWSVGGSGNTIYFGEGSWLTVV.

This clonotype has ten or more counts. The chain carries TRBV20-1 and TRBJ1-1, with a possible D match to TRBD1 (5 bases). Trimming left V 6 bases short and J 8 bases short, with 16 bases between. Germline-derived CDR1 and CDR2 are DFQATT and SNEGSKA (reference sequence). The CDR3 has 12 amino acids. The CDR3 sequence: CSANDWGREAFF. The CDR3 bases are TGCAGTGCAAACGACTGGGGGAGAGAAGCTTTCTTT.

This clonotype was counted ten times or more. V and J are TRBV2 and TRBJ2-7; D may be TRBD1 (6 bases). Germline V gene data show CDR1 as SNHLY and CDR2 as FYNNEI. The CDR3 loop spans 13 amino acids. Deletions cut 7 bases from V and 4 bases from J, with 14 bases between. The CDR3: CASTRDIPYEQYV. CDR3 sequence (DNA): TGTGCCAGCACCCGGGACATACCATACGAGCAGTACGTC.

The J gene is TRBJ1-3, the V gene TRBV29-1; D unclear. Trimming shortened V by 5 bases and J by 0 bases, and 8 bases separated the two germline ends. Germline V gives CDR1 SQVTM, CDR2 ANQGSEA. The CDR3 loop spans 13 amino acids. CDR3: CSVWADSGNTIYF. CDR3 bases: TGCAGCGTTTGGGCCGACTCTGGAAACACCATATATTTT.

This clonotype was seen just once. V usage is TRBV28 and J usage is TRBJ2-5; D tentatively reads TRBD1 or TRBD2 (6 bases each). CDR1 is MDHEN, CDR2 SYDVKM, per germline. Deletions cut 11 bases from V and 2 bases from J, with 15 bases between. The CDR3 runs to 13 residues. CDR3 nucleotides: TGTGCCGGAGGGACACCCAATCAAGAGACCCAGTACTTC. It encodes CAGGTPNQETQYF.

This clonotype was seen repeatedly, ten times or more. This rearrangement joins TRBV20-1 to TRBJ1-6; no reliable D call. Trimming removed 1 base at V and 7 bases at J, with 20 bases between. CDR1 and CDR2 from the germline V gene are DFQATT and SNEGSKA (reference sequence). The length of the CDR3 is 17 residues. The CDR3 here is CSARGGSGLSWNSPLHF. The CDR3 region has the DNA TGCAGTGCTAGAGGGGGATCGGGTTTGTCGTGGAATTCACCCCTCCACTTT.

This clonotype was seen repeatedly, ten times or more. The chain combines TRBV6-1 with TRBJ2-7; D is uncertain. The end of the DNA aligns better with TRBJ2-1, so the J call may be wrong. CDR1 and CDR2 from the germline V gene are MNHNS and SASEGT. This CDR3 region has 12 residues. CDR3 bases: TGTGCCAGCAGTGACAATCGAGCCGAGCAGTTCTTC. Its translation: CASSDNRAEQFF.

This clonotype was found many times. The chain employs TRBV19 and TRBJ1-1, with TRBD1 identical over 7 bases. In germline, CDR1 is LNHDA, CDR2 SQIVND (reference sequence). This CDR3 comprises 14 residues. With 6 bases clipped from V and 4 bases from J, the junction kept 8 bases outside the gene matches. The CDR3 region is CASSRDQGGTEAFF. The CDR3 DNA reads TGTGCCAGTAGCCGAGACCAGGGGGGCACTGAAGCTTTCTTT.

The rearrangement links TRBV30 to TRBJ2-5; the match to TRBD2 covers 8 bases. Germline lookup yields CDR1 GTSNPN and CDR2 SVGIG (reference sequence). Trimming took 2 bases from V and 4 from J; bases not matched to a gene: 9. CDR3 size: 15 residues. The CDR3 loop is CAWSPGGPGGETQYF. The CDR3 DNA follows: TGTGCCTGGAGTCCGGGAGGGCCGGGTGGAGAGACCCAGTACTTC.

This clonotype was observed many times. V and J are TRBV29-1 and TRBJ1-1; D might be TRBD1 (6 bases). The germline V and J ends were trimmed by 6 bases and 0 bases, with 14 bases remaining between them. This CDR3 has 14 residues. CDR1 and CDR2 from the germline V gene are SQVTM and ANQGSEA. The CDR3 nucleotides are TGCAGCGTCTACAGGGATCGTATGAACACTGAAGCTTTCTTT. It specifies CSVYRDRMNTEAFF.

Comment on this clonotype: One end of the junction does not line up with germline, which may come from a read error. This chain links TRBV7-6 with TRBJ2-5; 8 bases align to TRBD2. Per the germline V gene, CDR1 is SGHVS and CDR2 is FNYEAQ. This CDR3 has 14 residues. As DNA, the CDR3 is TGTGCCAGCAGCTTAGGTGGTAGCGGGATCCTCCGGTGGTTC. As protein: CASSLGGSGILRWF.

In its sample, this clonotype was seen many times. This rearrangement joins TRBV6-5 to TRBJ1-2; 10 nucleotides line up with TRBD1. CDR1 MNHEY and CDR2 SVGAGI come from the germline V gene. Trimming took 2 bases from V and 7 from J; bases not matched to a gene: 10. CDR3 size: 16 residues. CDR3 bases: TGTGCCAGCAGTTACCTGGGACAGGGGAAGGTTGGTGGCTACACCTTC. This codes for CASSYLGQGKVGGYTF.

The V and J genes are TRBV2 and TRBJ2-2; no clear D gene. The V gene's germline CDR1 is SNHLY and CDR2 FYNNEI. This CDR3 comprises 16 residues. Deletions cut 2 bases from V and 1 base from J, with 11 bases between. The CDR3 nucleotides are TGTGCCAGCAGTGAATACGGACCTATGAACACCGGGGAGCTGTTTTTT. It encodes CASSEYGPMNTGELFF. Looking up the rest from reference TRBV2 and TRBJ2-2 gives the full variable domain: EPEVTQTPSHQVTQMGQEVILRCVPISNHLYFYWYRQILGQKVEFLVSFYNNEISEKSEIFDDQFSVERPDGSNFTLKIRSTKLEDSAMYFCASSEYGPMNTGELFFGEGSRLTVL.

This clonotype appeared many times. The chain carries TRBV6-5 and TRBJ1-1, with a tentative D call TRBD1 (5 bases). Trimming left V 6 bases short and J 0 bases short, with 11 bases between. The germline V gene encodes CDR1 MNHEY and CDR2 SVGAGI. The CDR3 length is 14 residues. The CDR3 bases are TGTGCCAGCAGAACCGGGACCTTGAACACTGAAGCTTTCTTT. Translating it yields CASRTGTLNTEAFF.

This CDR3 reads CASSRSDRASETQYF. CDR3 DNA sequence: TGTGCCAGCAGCCGGTCGGACAGGGCTTCAGAGACCCAGTACTTC. The chain combines TRBV7-4 with TRBJ2-5; 8 bases agree with TRBD1. Germline V gives CDR1 SGHVT, CDR2 SQSDAQ. Germline trimming cut 5 bases from V and 4 bases from J; bases unmatched to any gene: 9. The CDR3 has 15 residues.

This clonotype appeared many times. The V and J genes are TRBV12-3 or TRBV12-4 and TRBJ1-6; a possible D gene is TRBD1 (5 bases). The ends were cut back, 6 bases at V and 9 bases at J, with 12 bases in the middle. The CDR3 loop spans 13 amino acids. CDR3 loop: CASSGTPGSPLHF. As DNA, the CDR3 is TGTGCCAGCAGCGGGACCCCGGGTTCACCCCTCCACTTT.

The genes are TRBV6-2 or TRBV6-3 and TRBJ2-6; 9 bases line up with TRBD1. The CDR3 sequence is 18 residues long. V was pared by 0 bases and J by 3 bases, with 6 bases of the junction left unmatched. Germline V gene lookup returns CDR1 MNHEY and CDR2 SVGEGT. CDR3 sequence (DNA): TGTGCCAGCAGTTACTCCGGGACAGGGCGAGGTGGGGCCAACGTCCTGACTTTC. Amino acid sequence: CASSYSGTGRGGANVLTF.

This clonotype showed up just a few times. V is TRBV7-9 and J is TRBJ1-6; D remains ambiguous. Looked up from germline, CDR1 is SEHNR and CDR2 is FQNEAQ (reference sequence). V was cut by 6 bases and J by 7 bases, with 10 bases left in between. This CDR3 comprises 13 residues. The CDR3: CASRRDPNSPLHF. The CDR3 DNA reads as TGTGCCAGCAGACGGGATCCAAATTCACCCCTCCACTTT.

The chain employs TRBV7-2 and TRBJ1-5; the match to TRBD1 covers 9 bases. Germline-derived CDR1 and CDR2 are SGHTA and FQGNSA. With V trimmed by 3 bases and J by 9 bases, 9 bases remained unmatched. CDR3 size: 15 residues. CDR3: CASSFGQGSSRPQHF. Here the CDR3 DNA reads TGTGCCAGCAGCTTTGGACAGGGGTCCTCCCGGCCCCAGCATTTT. Filled out from reference TRBV7-2 and TRBJ1-5, the complete variable domain reads GAGVSQSPSNKVTEKGKDVELRCDPISGHTALYWYRQSLGQGLEFLIYFQGNSAPDKSGLPSDRFSAERTGGSVSTLTIQRTQQEDSAVYLCASSFGQGSSRPQHFGDGTRLSIL.